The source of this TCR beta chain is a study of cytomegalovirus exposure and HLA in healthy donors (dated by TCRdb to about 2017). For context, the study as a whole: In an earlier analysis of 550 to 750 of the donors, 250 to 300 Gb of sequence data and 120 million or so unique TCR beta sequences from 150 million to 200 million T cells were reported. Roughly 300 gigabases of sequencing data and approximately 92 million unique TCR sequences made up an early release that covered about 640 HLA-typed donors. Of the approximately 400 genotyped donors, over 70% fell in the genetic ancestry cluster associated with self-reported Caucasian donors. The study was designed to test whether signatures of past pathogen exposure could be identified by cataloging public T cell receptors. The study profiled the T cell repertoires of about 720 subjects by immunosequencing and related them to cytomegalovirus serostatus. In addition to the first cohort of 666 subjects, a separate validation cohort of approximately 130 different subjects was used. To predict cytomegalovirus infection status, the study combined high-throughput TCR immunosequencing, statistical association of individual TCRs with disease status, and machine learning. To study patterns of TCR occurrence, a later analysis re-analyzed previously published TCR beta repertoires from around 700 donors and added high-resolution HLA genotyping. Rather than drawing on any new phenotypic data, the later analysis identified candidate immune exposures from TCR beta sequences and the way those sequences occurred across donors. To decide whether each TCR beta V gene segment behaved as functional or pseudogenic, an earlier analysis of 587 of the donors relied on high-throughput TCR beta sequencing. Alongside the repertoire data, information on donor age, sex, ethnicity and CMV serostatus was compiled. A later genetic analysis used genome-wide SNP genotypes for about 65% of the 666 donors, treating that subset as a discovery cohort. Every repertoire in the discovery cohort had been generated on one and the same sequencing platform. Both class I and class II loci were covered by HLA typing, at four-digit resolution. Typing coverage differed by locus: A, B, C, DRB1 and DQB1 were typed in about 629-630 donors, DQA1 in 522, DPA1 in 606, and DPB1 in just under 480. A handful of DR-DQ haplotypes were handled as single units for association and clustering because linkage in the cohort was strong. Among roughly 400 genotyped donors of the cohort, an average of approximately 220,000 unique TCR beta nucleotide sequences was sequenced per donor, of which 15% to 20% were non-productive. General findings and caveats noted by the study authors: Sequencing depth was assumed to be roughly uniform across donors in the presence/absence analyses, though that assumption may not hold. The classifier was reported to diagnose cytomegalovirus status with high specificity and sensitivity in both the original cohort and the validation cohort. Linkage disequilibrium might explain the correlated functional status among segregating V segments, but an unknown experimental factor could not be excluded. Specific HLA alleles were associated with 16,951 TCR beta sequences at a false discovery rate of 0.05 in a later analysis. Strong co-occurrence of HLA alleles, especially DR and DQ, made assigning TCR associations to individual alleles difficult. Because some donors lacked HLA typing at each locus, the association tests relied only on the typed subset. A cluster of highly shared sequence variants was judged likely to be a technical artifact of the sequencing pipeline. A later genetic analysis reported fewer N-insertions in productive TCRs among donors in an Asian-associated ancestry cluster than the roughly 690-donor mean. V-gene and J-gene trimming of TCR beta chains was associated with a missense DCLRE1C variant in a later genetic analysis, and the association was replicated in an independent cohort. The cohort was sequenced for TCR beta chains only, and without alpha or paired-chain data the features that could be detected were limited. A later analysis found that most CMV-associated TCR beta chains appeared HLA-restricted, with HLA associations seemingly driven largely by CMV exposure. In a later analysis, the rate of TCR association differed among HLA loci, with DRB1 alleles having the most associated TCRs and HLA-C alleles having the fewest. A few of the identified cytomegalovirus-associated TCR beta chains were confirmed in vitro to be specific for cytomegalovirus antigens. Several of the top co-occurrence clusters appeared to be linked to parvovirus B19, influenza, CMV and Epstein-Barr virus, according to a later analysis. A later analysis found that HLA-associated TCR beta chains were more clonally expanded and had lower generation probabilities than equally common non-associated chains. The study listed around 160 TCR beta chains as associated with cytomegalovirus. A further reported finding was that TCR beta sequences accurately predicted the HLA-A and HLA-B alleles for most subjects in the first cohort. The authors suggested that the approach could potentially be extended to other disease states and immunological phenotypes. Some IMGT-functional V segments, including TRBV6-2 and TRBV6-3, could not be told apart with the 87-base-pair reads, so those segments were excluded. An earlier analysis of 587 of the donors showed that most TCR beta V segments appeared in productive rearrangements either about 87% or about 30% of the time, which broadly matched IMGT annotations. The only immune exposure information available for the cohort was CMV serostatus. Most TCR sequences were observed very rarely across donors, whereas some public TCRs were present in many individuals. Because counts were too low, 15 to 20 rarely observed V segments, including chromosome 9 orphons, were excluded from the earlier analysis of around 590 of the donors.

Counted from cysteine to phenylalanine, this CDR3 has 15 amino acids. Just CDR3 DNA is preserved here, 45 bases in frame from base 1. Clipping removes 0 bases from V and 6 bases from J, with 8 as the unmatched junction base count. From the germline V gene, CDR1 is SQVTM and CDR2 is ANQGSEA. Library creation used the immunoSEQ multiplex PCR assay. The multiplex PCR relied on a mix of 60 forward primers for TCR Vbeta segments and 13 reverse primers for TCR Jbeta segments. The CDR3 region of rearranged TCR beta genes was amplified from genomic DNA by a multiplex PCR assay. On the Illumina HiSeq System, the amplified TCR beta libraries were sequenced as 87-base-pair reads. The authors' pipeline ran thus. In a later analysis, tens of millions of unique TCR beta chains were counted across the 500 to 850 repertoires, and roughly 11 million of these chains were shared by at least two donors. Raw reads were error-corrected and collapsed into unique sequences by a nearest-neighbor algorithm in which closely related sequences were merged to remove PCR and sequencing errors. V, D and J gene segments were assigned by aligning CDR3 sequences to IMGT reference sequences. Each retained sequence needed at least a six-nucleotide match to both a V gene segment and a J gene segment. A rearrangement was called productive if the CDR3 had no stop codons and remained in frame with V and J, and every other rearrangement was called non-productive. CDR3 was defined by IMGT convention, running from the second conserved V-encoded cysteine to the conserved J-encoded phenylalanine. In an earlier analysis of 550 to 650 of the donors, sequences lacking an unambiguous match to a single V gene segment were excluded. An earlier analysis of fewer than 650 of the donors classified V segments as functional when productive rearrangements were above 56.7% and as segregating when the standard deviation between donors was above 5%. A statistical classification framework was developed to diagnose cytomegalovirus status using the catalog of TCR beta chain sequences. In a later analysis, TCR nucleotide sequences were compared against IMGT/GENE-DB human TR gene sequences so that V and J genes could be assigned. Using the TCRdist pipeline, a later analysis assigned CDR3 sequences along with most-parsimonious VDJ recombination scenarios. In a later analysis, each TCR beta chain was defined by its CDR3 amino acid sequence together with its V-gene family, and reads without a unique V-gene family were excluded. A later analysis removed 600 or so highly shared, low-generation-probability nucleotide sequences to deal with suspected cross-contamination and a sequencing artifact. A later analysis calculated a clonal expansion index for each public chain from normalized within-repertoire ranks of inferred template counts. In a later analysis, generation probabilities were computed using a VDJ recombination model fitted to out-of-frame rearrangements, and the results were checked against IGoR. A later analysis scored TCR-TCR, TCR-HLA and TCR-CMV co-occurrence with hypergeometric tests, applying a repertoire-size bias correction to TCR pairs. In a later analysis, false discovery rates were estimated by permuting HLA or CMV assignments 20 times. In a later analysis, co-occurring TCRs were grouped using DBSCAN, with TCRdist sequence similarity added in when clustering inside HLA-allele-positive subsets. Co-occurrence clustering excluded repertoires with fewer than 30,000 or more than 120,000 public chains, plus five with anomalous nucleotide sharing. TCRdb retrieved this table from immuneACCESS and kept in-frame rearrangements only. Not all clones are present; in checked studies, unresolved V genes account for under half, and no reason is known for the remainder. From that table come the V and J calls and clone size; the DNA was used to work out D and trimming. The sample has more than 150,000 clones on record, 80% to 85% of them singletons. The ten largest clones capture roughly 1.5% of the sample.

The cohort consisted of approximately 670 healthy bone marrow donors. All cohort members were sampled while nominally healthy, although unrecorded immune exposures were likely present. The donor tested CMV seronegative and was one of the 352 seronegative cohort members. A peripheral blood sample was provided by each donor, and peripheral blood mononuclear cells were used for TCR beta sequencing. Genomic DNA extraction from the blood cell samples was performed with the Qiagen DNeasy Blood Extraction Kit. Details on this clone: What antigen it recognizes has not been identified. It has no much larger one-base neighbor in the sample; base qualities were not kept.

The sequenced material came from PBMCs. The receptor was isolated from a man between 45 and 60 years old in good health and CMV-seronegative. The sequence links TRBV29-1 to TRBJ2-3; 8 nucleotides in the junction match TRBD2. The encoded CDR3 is CSVEDGAGVGDTQYF. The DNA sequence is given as TGCAGCGTTGAAGATGGAGCGGGGGTGGGGGATACGCAGTATTTT.